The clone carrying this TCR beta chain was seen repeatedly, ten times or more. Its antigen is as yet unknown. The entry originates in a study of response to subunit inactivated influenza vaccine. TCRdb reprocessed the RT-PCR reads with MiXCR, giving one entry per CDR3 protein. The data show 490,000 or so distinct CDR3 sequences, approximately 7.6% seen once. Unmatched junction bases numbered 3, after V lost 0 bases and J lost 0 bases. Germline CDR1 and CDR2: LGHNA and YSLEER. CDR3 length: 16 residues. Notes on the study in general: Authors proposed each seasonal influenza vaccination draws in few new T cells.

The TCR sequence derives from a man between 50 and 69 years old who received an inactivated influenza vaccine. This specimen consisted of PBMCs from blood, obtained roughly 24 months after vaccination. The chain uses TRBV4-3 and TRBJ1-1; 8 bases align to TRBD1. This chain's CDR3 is CASSQDPGGLNTEAFF. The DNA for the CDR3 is TGCGCCAGCAGCCAAGATCCAGGGGGCCTGAACACTGAAGCTTTCTTT.